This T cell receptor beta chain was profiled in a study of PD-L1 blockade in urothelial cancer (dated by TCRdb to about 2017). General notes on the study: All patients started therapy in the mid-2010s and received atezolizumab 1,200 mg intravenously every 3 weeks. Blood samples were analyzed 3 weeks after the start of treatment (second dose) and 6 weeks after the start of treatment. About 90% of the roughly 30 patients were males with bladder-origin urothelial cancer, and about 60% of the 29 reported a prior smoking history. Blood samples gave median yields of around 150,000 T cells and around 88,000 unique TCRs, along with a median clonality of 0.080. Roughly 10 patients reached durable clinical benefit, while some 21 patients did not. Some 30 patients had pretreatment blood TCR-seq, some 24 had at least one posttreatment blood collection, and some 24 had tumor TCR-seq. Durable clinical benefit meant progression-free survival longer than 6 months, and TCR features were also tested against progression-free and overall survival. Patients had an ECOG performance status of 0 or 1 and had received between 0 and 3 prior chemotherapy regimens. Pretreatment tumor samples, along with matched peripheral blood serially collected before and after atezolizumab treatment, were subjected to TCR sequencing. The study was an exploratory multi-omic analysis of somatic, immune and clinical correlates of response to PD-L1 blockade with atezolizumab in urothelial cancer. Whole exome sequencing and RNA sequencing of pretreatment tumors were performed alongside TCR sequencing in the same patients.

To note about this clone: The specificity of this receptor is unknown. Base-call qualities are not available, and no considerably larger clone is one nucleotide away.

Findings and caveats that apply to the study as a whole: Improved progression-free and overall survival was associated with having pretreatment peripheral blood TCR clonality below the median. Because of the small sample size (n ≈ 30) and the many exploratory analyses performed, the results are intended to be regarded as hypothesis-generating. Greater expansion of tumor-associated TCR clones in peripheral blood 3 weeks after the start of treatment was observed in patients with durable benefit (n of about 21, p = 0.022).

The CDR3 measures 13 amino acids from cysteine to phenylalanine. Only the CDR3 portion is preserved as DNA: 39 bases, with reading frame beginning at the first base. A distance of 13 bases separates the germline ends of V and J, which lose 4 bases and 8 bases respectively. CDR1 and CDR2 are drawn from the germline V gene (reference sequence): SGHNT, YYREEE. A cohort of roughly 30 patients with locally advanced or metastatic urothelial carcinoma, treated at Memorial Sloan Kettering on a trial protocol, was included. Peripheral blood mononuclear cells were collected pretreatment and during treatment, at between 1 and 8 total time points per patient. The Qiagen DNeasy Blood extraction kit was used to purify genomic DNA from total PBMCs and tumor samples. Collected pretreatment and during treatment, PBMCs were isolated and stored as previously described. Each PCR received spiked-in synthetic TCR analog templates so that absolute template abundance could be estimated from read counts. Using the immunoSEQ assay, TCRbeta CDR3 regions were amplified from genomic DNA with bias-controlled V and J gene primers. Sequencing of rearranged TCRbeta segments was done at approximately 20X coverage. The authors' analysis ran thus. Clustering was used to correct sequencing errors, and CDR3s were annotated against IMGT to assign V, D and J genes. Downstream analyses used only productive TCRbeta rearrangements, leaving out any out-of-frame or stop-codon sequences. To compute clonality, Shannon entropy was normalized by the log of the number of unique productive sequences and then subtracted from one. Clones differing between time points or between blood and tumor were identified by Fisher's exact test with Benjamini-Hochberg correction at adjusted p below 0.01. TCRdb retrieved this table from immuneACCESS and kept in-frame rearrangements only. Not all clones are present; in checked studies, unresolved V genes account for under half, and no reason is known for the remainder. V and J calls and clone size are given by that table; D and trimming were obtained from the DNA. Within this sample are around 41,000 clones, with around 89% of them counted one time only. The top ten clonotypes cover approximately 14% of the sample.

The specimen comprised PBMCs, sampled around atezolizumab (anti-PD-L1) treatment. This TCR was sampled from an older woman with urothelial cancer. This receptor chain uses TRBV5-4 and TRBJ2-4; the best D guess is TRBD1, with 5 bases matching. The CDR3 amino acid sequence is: CASSPTVPHIQYF. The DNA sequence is TGTGCCAGCAGCCCGACAGTTCCGCACATTCAGTACTTC.